The sequence of this T cell receptor beta chain was determined in a study of blood T cell repertoires in COVID-19. The wider study: The United States, Italy and Spain provided the acute and convalescent COVID-19 samples. T cells, B-cell-depleted T cells, or PBMCs provided the cDNA or gDNA that served as material.

With V trimmed by 3 bases and J by 5 bases, 16 bases remained unmatched. Per the germline V gene, CDR1 is MDHEN and CDR2 is SYDVKM. This CDR3 is 18 amino acids long. Methods used by the authors: Nucleated cell counts were estimated from reference gene primer amplification. Profiling relied on immunoSEQ multiplex PCR, and the TCRdb table lists in-frame clones only, not all of them. V and J calls and clone size are copied from that table; D and trimming were computed from the DNA. Here the sample spans approximately 38,000 clones, about nine tenths being singletons. The sample comprised peripheral blood. The genes are TRBV28 and TRBJ2-5, with 9 bases aligning to TRBD1. The sequence was collected from a human donor in a cohort sampled during active COVID-19. CDR3 protein: CASSFSSRRQGVRETQYF. CDR3 nucleotide sequence: TGTGCCAGCAGTTTTTCGTCTCGGCGACAGGGGGTTAGGGAGACCCAGTACTTC.